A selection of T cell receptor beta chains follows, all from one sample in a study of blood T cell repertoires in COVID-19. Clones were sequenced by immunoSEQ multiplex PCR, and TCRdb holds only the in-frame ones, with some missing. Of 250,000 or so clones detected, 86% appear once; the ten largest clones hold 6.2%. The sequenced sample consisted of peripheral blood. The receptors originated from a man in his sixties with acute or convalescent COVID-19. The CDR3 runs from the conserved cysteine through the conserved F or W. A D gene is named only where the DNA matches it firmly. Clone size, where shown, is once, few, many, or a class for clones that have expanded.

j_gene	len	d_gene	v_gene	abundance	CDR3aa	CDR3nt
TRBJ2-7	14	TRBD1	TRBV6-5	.	CASLPGQASYEQYF	TGTGCCAGTCTTCCGGGACAGGCCTCCTACGAGCAGTACTTC
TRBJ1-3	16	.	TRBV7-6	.	CASSLAQARSGNTIYF	TGTGCCAGCAGCTTAGCCCAGGCCCGCTCTGGAAACACCATATATTTT
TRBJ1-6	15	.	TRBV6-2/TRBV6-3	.	CASSYNGREHSPLHF	TGTGCCAGCAGTTATAACGGGAGAGAGCATTCACCCCTCCACTTT
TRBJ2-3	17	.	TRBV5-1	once	CASSLVGSLRGTDTQYF	TGCGCCAGCAGCTTGGTGGGCAGCCTGAGGGGCACAGATACGCAGTATTTT
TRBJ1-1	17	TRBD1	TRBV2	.	CASSIQGVVFSNTEAFF	TGTGCCAGCAGTATCCAGGGGGTGGTTTTCTCAAACACTGAAGCTTTCTTT
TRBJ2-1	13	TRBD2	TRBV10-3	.	CAILADSYNEQFF	TGTGCCATCCTAGCGGACTCCTACAATGAGCAGTTCTTC
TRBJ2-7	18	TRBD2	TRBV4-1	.	CASSQEGELAGKDYEQYF	TGCGCCAGCAGCCAAGAAGGGGAGCTAGCGGGGAAGGACTACGAGCAGTACTTC
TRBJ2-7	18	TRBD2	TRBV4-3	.	CASSQVRSGRAGSYEQYF	TGCGCCAGCAGCCAAGTAAGGTCCGGGAGGGCCGGGTCCTACGAGCAGTACTTC
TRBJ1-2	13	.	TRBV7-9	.	CASSGTAGVAVAF	TGTGCCAGCAGCGGAACCGCCGGGGTCGCGGTAGCCTTC
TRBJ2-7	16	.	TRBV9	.	CASSPSSLSLFDEQYF	TGTGCCAGCAGCCCTTCTTCTTTAAGCTTGTTCGACGAGCAGTACTTC
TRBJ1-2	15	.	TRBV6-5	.	CASSYSINLNYGYTF	TGTGCCAGCAGTTACTCGATAAACTTAAACTATGGCTACACCTTC
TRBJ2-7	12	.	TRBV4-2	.	CASSRPGYEQYF	TGTGCCAGCAGCCGTCCGGGCTACGAGCAGTACTTC
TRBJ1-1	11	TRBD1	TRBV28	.	CASGDSWEAFF	TGTGCCAGTGGGGACAGCTGGGAAGCTTTCTTT
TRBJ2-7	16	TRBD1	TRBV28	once	CASTTSGTGLSYEQYF	TGTGCCAGCACCACTTCTGGGACAGGTCTCTCCTACGAGCAGTACTTC
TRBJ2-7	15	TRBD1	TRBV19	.	CASSRGQGILNEQYF	TGTGCCAGTAGTCGGGGACAGGGGATTTTGAACGAGCAGTACTTC
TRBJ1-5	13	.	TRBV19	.	CASSIDRDQPQHF	TGTGCCAGTAGTATCGACAGAGATCAGCCCCAGCATTTT
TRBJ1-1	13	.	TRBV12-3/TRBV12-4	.	CASSPDRSTEAFF	TGTGCCAGCAGTCCAGACAGGTCCACTGAAGCTTTCTTT
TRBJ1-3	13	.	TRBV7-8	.	CASSLGDRNTIYF	TGTGCCAGCAGCTTGGGAGACAGAAACACCATATATTTT
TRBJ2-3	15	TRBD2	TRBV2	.	CARPMGGRAEDTQYF	TGTGCCAGACCCATGGGCGGGAGGGCCGAAGATACGCAGTATTTT
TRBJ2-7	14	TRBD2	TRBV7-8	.	CASSLLAGGGEQYF	TGTGCCAGCAGCTTACTAGCGGGAGGGGGTGAGCAGTACTTC